This T cell receptor beta chain appears in the sequencing data of a study of CD8 T cells in ankylosing spondylitis. Study conclusions and caveats: Reported data indicate significant enrichment of disease-linked clones within matched ankylosing spondylitis synovial fluid. Seemingly characteristic of ankylosing spondylitis blood was a TCR beta motif consisting of under 10 highly homologous variants.

Regarding this clonotype: Its antigen is unidentified.

One entry per CDR3 protein, called by TCRdb with MiXCR from the 5' RACE reads. The data hold fewer than 500,000 distinct CDR3 sequences, with roughly a quarter observed a single time. V lost 1 base to trimming and J lost 2 bases, with 16 bases between them. This CDR3 spans 17 amino acids. Germline CDR1 is SGHDT and CDR2 is YYEEEE. Material: blood, either unsorted or a sorted T cell fraction (not recorded which). This chain connects TRBV5-6 to TRBJ2-1; a weak D match, TRBD2 (6 bases). The sequence derives from a male donor with ankylosing spondylitis. DNA for the CDR3: TGTGCCAGCAGCTTGCTCGGGAGTGGCAGCCCCTACAATGAGCAGTTCTTC. It encodes CASSLLGSGSPYNEQFF.